This T cell receptor (beta chain) came from a study of cytomegalovirus exposure and HLA in healthy donors. About the study: The 95 million to 120 million unique TCR beta sequences, from roughly 180 million T cells, were found by an earlier analysis. Whole-study results and caveats: Equally common other TCR beta chains were less clonally expanded than HLA-associated ones, a later analysis found. Analyses of presence and absence presupposed an approximately uniform sequencing depth across donors. As was reported, the classifier diagnosed cytomegalovirus status with high specificity and sensitivity.

With 60 Vbeta and 13 Jbeta primers, the PCR was carried out. Libraries were prepared by immunoSEQ multiplex PCR; TCRdb keeps only in-frame clonotypes and omits some of them. The sample yields roughly 100,000 clones, approximately 80% seen once. Of note for this clone: Its antigen is unknown.

CDR3 length: 17 amino acids. Germline CDR1 SEHNR, CDR2 FQNEAQ (reference sequence). Trimming pared 4 bases from V and 0 bases from J, leaving 17 bases between. This sequence originates from a man between 60 and 75 years old in good health and CMV-seronegative. Sequencing was carried out using PBMCs. V gene TRBV7-9 combines with J gene TRBJ2-3; a possible D gene is TRBD1 (6 bases). CDR3 DNA: TGTGCCAGCAGCTCACCCGGGACAATGACTAGCACAGATACGCAGTATTTT. It specifies CASSSPGTMTSTDTQYF.